One sample yielded the 28 T cell receptor beta chains listed below, sequenced in a study of identical twins. TCRdb called the 5' RACE reads again in MiXCR, with one record for every CDR3 protein. The sample records some 1,600,000 distinct CDR3 sequences, roughly a third being singletons. Material for sequencing was cord blood. All receptors derive from a newborn girl in good health.

This chain uses TRBV7-8 with TRBJ2-7; 14 bases fit TRBD2. This CDR3 is 15 amino acids long. V was clipped by 3 bases and J by 6 bases; unmatched bases: 4. Looked up from germline, CDR1 is SGHVS and CDR2 is FQNEAQ. CDR3 sequence reads: CASSLGLAGDGEQYF. For the CDR3, the DNA is TGTGCCAGCAGCTTGGGACTAGCGGGAGATGGCGAGCAGTACTTC.

This clonotype occurred once. V usage is TRBV9 and J usage is TRBJ2-1, with no clear D. The DNA end is more similar to TRBJ2-7, so the J call may be wrong. This CDR3 region has 14 residues. Germline V gives CDR1 SGDLS, CDR2 YYNGEE. DNA of the CDR3: TGTGCCAGCAGCGTAGGACTTTCGAACAATGAGCAGTACTTC. Its protein is CASSVGLSNNEQYF.

The gene calls are TRBV7-7 and TRBJ2-3, with 11 bases that match TRBD2. V shed 5 bases and J 4 bases; nucleotides not matched to a gene: 8. This CDR3 spans 16 amino acids. Per germline, CDR1 SSHAT and CDR2 FNYEAQ (reference sequence). CDR3 sequence: CASSPTTSGAPDTQYF. The CDR3 nucleotides are TGTGCCAGCAGCCCGACGACTAGCGGGGCCCCAGATACGCAGTATTTT. The entire variable domain, with the rest obtained from reference TRBV7-7 and TRBJ2-3, is as follows: GAGVSQSPRYKVTKRGQDVTLRCDPISSHATLYWYQQALGQGPEFLTYFNYEAQPDKSGLPSDRFSAERPEGSISTLTIQRTEQRDSAMYRCASSPTTSGAPDTQYFGPGTRLTVL.

The gene calls are TRBV7-9 and TRBJ2-1; 7 bases are shared with TRBD2. This CDR3 contains 14 residues. Unmatched junction bases numbered 4, after V lost 8 bases and J lost 0 bases. Per the germline V gene, CDR1 is SEHNR and CDR2 is FQNEAQ (reference sequence). This CDR3 is CASGRTSSYNEQFF. For the CDR3, the DNA is TGTGCCAGCGGTCGGACTAGCTCCTACAATGAGCAGTTCTTC.

The rearrangement uses TRBV15 and TRBJ2-2; 12 bases match TRBD2. The CDR3 has 18 amino acids. Per germline, CDR1 LNHNV and CDR2 YYDKDF (reference sequence). V trimming: 6 bases; J trimming: 1 base; junction bases outside the gene matches: 9. The CDR3 sequence: CATSDGPGLAGNTGELFF. The CDR3 DNA reads as TGTGCCACCAGTGACGGGCCGGGACTAGCGGGGAACACCGGGGAGCTGTTTTTT.

This clonotype was observed at least ten times. The chain carries TRBV29-1 and TRBJ2-5; TRBD1 aligns across 9 bases. The germline V gene has CDR1 SQVTM and CDR2 ANQGSEA. J lost 6 bases, V lost 2 bases, and 7 bases had no gene match. This CDR3 comprises 14 residues. In nucleotides, the CDR3 is TGCAGCGTTGAAATCTGGACAGGGGTGAAGACCCAGTACTTC. Translation gives CSVEIWTGVKTQYF.

This clonotype turned up a few times. V and J are TRBV5-1 and TRBJ2-7; possible D gene TRBD1, 5 bases. Germline V gene data show CDR1 as SGHRS and CDR2 as YFSETQ. With 0 bases removed from V and 5 bases from J, the gap between germline ends came to 12 bases. The CDR3 sequence is 14 residues long. CDR3 nucleotide sequence: TGCGCCAGCAGCTTGGACAGGTATTTGGACGAGCAGTACTTC. It encodes CASSLDRYLDEQYF.

The chain joins TRBV20-1 to TRBJ2-7, with 9 bases aligning to TRBD2. J lost 7 bases, V lost 6 bases, and 13 bases had no gene match. The CDR3 totals 14 residues. Germline-derived CDR1 and CDR2 are DFQATT and SNEGSKA (reference sequence). CDR3 sequence reads: CSADKGLALNEQYF. In nucleotides, the CDR3 is TGCAGTGCCGACAAGGGACTAGCTTTGAATGAGCAGTACTTC.

This clonotype was detected a few times. This chain links TRBV28 with TRBJ2-3; 12 bases are a match to TRBD2. Germline V lookup: CDR1 MDHEN, CDR2 SYDVKM. The CDR3 is 16 residues long. The V gene end was trimmed by 3 bases and the J gene end by 7 bases; junction bases not matched to a gene: 8. The CDR3 spells CASSLPTSGGPYTQYF. CDR3 DNA: TGTGCCAGCAGTTTGCCCACTAGCGGGGGGCCGTATACGCAGTATTTT.

The table lists this clonotype with a few counts. The chain is built from TRBV20-1 and TRBJ2-1; D possibly corresponds to TRBD2 (5 bases). The CDR3 loop spans 18 amino acids. The ends were cut back, 1 base at V and 2 bases at J, with 21 bases in the middle. Germline loops: CDR1 DFQATT, CDR2 SNEGSKA (reference sequence). The CDR3 loop is CSARVPRGGFFAYNEQFF. CDR3 nucleotide sequence: TGCAGTGCTAGAGTCCCACGTGGCGGGTTTTTCGCCTACAATGAGCAGTTCTTC.

The genes are TRBV25-1 and TRBJ2-3, with D perhaps TRBD2 (5 bases). The ends were cut back, 4 bases at V and 0 bases at J, with 11 bases in the middle. The CDR3 covers 15 residues. Germline CDR1 reads MGHDK; CDR2 reads SYGVNS. The CDR3 reads CASSGAGVSTDTQYF. The CDR3 nucleotides read TGTGCCAGCAGTGGGGCCGGGGTTAGCACAGATACGCAGTATTTT.

The J gene is TRBJ2-5, the V gene TRBV5-6; D gene ambiguous. Trimming took off 3 bases at V and 11 bases at J, with 17 bases between the two ends. In germline, CDR1 is SGHDT, CDR2 YYEEEE. The CDR3 is 13 residues long. CDR3 loop: CASSSVTYNEQYF. The CDR3 DNA reads TGTGCCAGCAGCTCAGTAACTTACAATGAGCAGTACTTC.

This clonotype showed up just a few times. The V gene is TRBV12-3 or TRBV12-4, the J gene TRBJ2-7; perhaps TRBD2 as D (6 bases). With 8 bases removed from V and 4 bases from J, the gap between germline ends came to 12 bases. The CDR3 totals 12 residues. The CDR3: CASGGTQYEQYF. The CDR3 coding sequence is TGTGCCAGCGGCGGGACTCAGTACGAGCAGTACTTC.

The V gene is TRBV28, the J gene TRBJ2-7; perhaps TRBD2 as D (6 bases). The CDR3 covers 15 residues. Germline CDR1 reads MDHEN; CDR2 reads SYDVKM. V was cut by 6 bases and J by 7 bases, with 22 bases left in between. The CDR3 spells CASRTGAGSYNEQYF. CDR3 in DNA: TGTGCCAGCAGGACGGGAGCAGGGTCCTACAATGAGCAGTACTTC.

In its sample, this clonotype was seen a few times. The chain couples TRBV10-1 to TRBJ2-7; tentative D call: TRBD1 (6 bases). Germline V gene sequence: CDR1 WNHNN, CDR2 SYGVQD (reference sequence). The V and J ends lost 6 bases and 0 bases respectively, with 12 bases between them. The CDR3 has 14 residues. This CDR3 is CASRVRGSSYEQYF. DNA for the CDR3: TGCGCCAGCAGGGTCAGGGGTAGCTCCTACGAGCAGTACTTC.

The V gene is TRBV20-1, the J gene TRBJ1-5; the match to TRBD1 covers 7 bases. The length of the CDR3 is 14 residues. J lost 3 bases, V lost 6 bases, and 8 bases had no gene match. The V gene's germline CDR1 is DFQATT and CDR2 SNEGSKA (reference sequence). CDR3 sequence: CSASRRGLNQPQHF. The CDR3, as DNA: TGCAGTGCATCGAGGAGGGGGCTCAATCAGCCCCAGCATTTT.

This chain joins TRBV6-5 and TRBJ2-5; 13 bases are shared with TRBD2. Near its end, the DNA agrees better with TRBJ2-7, so the J call may be wrong. CDR3 length: 18 residues. The germline CDR1 and CDR2 sequences are MNHEY and SVGAGI. As DNA, the CDR3 is TGTGCCAGCAGTTACCCTAAGGGACTAGCGGGAAGTCCCTACGAGCAGTACTTC. Amino acids: CASSYPKGLAGSPYEQYF.

The J gene is TRBJ2-5, the V gene TRBV10-2; 9 bases line up with TRBD2. The J call is in doubt because the DNA end fits TRBJ2-7 better. Per the germline V gene, CDR1 is WSHSY and CDR2 is SAAADI. CDR3 length equals 14 residues. CDR3 sequence (DNA): TGCGCCAGCAGAGAAAGCGGGAGGCAGGGCGAGCAGTACTTC. Protein sequence: CASRESGRQGEQYF.

This clonotype was observed many times. V gene TRBV27 combines with J gene TRBJ2-1; maybe TRBD2 (7 bases). In germline, CDR1 is MNHEY, CDR2 SMNVEV (reference sequence). This CDR3 has 14 amino acids. V shed 0 bases and J shed 14 bases, with 17 bases lying between them. In nucleotides, the CDR3 is TGTGCCAGCAGTTTATCGGTCTCCAGGGGAGGGAAGTTCTTC. Protein sequence: CASSLSVSRGGKFF.

Note on this clonotype: The junction does not match germline at one end; this may be a read error. The chain uses TRBV12-3 or TRBV12-4 and TRBJ2-4; TRBD1 agrees at 9 bases. The DNA end is a closer match to TRBJ2-7, so the J assignment may be wrong. The CDR3 has 14 residues. The CDR3 reads CVSSPGTGWYEQYF. CDR3 DNA sequence: TGTGTCAGCAGCCCCGGGACAGGGTGGTACGAGCAGTACTTC.

This clonotype was seen a handful of times. This chain joins TRBV2 and TRBJ1-4; D remains ambiguous. The CDR3 is 16 residues long. Germline loops: CDR1 SNHLY, CDR2 FYNNEI. Trimming cost V 7 bases and J 2 bases, with 17 bases left between them. The CDR3 DNA sequence: TGTGCCAGCAAGTTCCCCGGGATGGGGACTAATGAAAAACTGTTTTTT. The encoded protein is CASKFPGMGTNEKLFF. The variable domain in full, completed from reference TRBV2 and TRBJ1-4, reads EPEVTQTPSHQVTQMGQEVILRCVPISNHLYFYWYRQILGQKVEFLVSFYNNEISEKSEIFDDQFSVERPDGSNFTLKIRSTKLEDSAMYFCASKFPGMGTNEKLFFGSGTQLSVL.

The table lists this clonotype with a few counts. This chain links TRBV28 with TRBJ2-4, with D maybe TRBD1 (5 bases). CDR1 MDHEN and CDR2 SYDVKM come from the germline V gene. With 4 bases removed from V and 0 bases from J, the gap between germline ends came to 13 bases. The CDR3 sequence is 16 residues long. The CDR3 reads CASSSLWGAAKNIQYF. CDR3 sequence (DNA): TGTGCCAGCAGTTCCCTCTGGGGCGCAGCCAAAAACATTCAGTACTTC.

The chain carries TRBV12-3 or TRBV12-4 and TRBJ1-2; possible D gene TRBD1, 6 bases. This CDR3 is 16 amino acids long. Between the trimmed V and J ends, which lost 6 bases and 0 bases, there was a span of 17 bases. Here the CDR3 reads CASSTTTGFANYGYTF. The CDR3 nucleotides read TGTGCCAGCAGCACGACCACAGGGTTTGCTAACTATGGCTACACCTTC.

This chain uses TRBV7-2 with TRBJ2-2; no definite D call. The CDR3 extends over 14 amino acids. V lost 3 bases and J lost 2, with 7 bases in between. Germline V CDR1 and CDR2: SGHTA, FQGNSA. In DNA, the CDR3 is TGTGCCAGCAGCTTCCACATCAACACCGGGGAGCTGTTTTTT. It specifies CASSFHINTGELFF.

This clonotype was counted a few times. The chain uses TRBV7-9 and TRBJ1-4, with TRBD1 matching 7 bases. After removal of 3 bases from V and 7 bases from J, the junction contained 5 bases not matched to a gene. The V gene's germline CDR1 is SEHNR and CDR2 FQNEAQ (reference sequence). This CDR3 spans 14 amino acids. The CDR3 region has the DNA TGTGCCAGCAGCTTCGACAGGGAAAGTGAAAAACTGTTTTTT. Amino acid sequence: CASSFDRESEKLFF.

V and J are TRBV4-2 and TRBJ2-5, with TRBD2 as a possible D gene (6 bases). The CDR3 runs 18 residues. Germline V gene data show CDR1 as LGHNA and CDR2 as YNFKEQ. V shed 1 base and J shed 11 bases, with 29 bases lying between them. In nucleotides, the CDR3 is TGTGCCAGCAGCCAAGTTGGCCCCGGGACTTCCATAGTGAATGAGCAGTACTTC. It translates to CASSQVGPGTSIVNEQYF.

The chain joins TRBV6-6 to TRBJ2-3; TRBD2 matches 10 bases. With 2 bases clipped from V and 4 bases from J, the junction kept 6 bases outside the gene matches. This CDR3 is built from 16 residues. The germline gives CDR1 MNHNY, CDR2 SVGAGI (reference sequence). The DNA of the CDR3 is TGTGCCAGCAGTTACCCTGCTAGCGGGAGATCAGATACGCAGTATTTT. This sequence encodes CASSYPASGRSDTQYF.

This clonotype was counted between two and nine times. The chain links TRBV7-2 to TRBJ1-5; D gene ambiguous. CDR3 length: 14 residues. V dropped 5 bases and J dropped 0 bases, with 8 bases sitting between them. Looked up from germline, CDR1 is SGHTA and CDR2 is FQGNSA. Written as DNA, the CDR3 is TGTGCCAGCAGCCGGGATTTTAGCAATCAGCCCCAGCATTTT. Amino acids: CASSRDFSNQPQHF. Drawing the rest from reference TRBV7-2 and TRBJ1-5, the complete variable domain is GAGVSQSPSNKVTEKGKDVELRCDPISGHTALYWYRQSLGQGLEFLIYFQGNSAPDKSGLPSDRFSAERTGGSVSTLTIQRTQQEDSAVYLCASSRDFSNQPQHFGDGTRLSIL.